This T cell receptor (beta chain) is drawn from a study of T cell clonotyping in hematopoietic cell transplantation. Clones were read by immunoSEQ multiplex PCR, and TCRdb kept only the in-frame ones, dropping some. The data show some 17,000 clones, roughly 70% seen once. The sample was peripheral blood mononuclear cells. This TCR derives from a woman aged 60-75 years in good health. Some clones in this sample may be carry-over from other donors' samples.

As DNA, the CDR3 is TGTGCCTGGAGTGGGGAGGGGCGGGAGCGAGGTAGCACAGATACGCAGTATTTT. It encodes CAWSGEGRERGSTDTQYF. This chain links TRBV30 with TRBJ2-3; 7 positions agree with TRBD2. Per germline, CDR1 GTSNPN and CDR2 SVGIG (reference sequence). The junction had 13 bases not matched to a gene; V was cut back by 1 base and J by 0 bases. The CDR3 has 18 amino acids.